This T cell receptor (beta chain) was profiled in a study of T-cell reconstitution after alpha-beta-depleted transplantation in children. Overall study results and limits: Roughly two months post-transplant, alpha-beta T cells reportedly originated from several hundred graft clones that had expanded. Fresh T-cell production supplied most of the T-cell counts and diversity seen one year after transplant.

This CDR3 is built from 12 residues. The V and J ends lost 3 bases and 5 bases respectively, with 7 bases between them. Germline V CDR1 and CDR2: SGHAT, FQNNGV. Worth noting for this clonotype: Its antigen is currently unknown.

Construction of the TCRbeta library involved unique molecular identifiers. Via MiXCR, TCRdb re-called the PCR reads, giving one row per CDR3 protein. Of around 30,000 distinct CDR3 sequences in the sample, roughly 6.5% were seen once. The V call is TRBV11-2, the J call TRBJ2-5; D possibly corresponds to TRBD2 (6 bases). The receptor comes from a child in the first two years of life who had a stem cell transplant for acute myeloid leukemia, so the T cells may come from the graft donor. Sequencing was performed on peripheral blood, taken 60 days after TCRalphabeta/CD19-depleted stem cell transplant. The CDR3 loop reads CASSLGRETQYF. The CDR3 DNA reads TGTGCCAGCAGCTTGGGGAGGGAGACCCAGTACTTC.